Included here is one T cell receptor beta chain sequence, with context. This sample stems from a study of cytomegalovirus exposure and HLA in healthy donors. Clones were sequenced by immunoSEQ multiplex PCR, and TCRdb holds only the in-frame ones, with some missing. The top ten clones hold 2% to 2.5% of a sample with 100,000 to 150,000 clones, about nine tenths of them seen once. The CDR3 spans 18 residues. Germline CDR1 is MDHEN and CDR2 is SYDVKM. The junction had 11 bases not matched to a gene; V was cut back by 3 bases and J by 2 bases. The chain combines TRBV28 with TRBJ2-5; 11 bases are a match to TRBD1. The sequence was collected from a woman between 18 and 30 years old in good health and CMV-seronegative. The sample taken for sequencing was PBMCs. CDR3 loop: CASSFLLWTGGGQETQYF. DNA of the CDR3: TGTGCCAGCAGTTTCCTCCTCTGGACAGGGGGCGGACAAGAGACCCAGTACTTC.